This T cell receptor (beta chain) was sequenced in a study of Ad26.COV2.S vaccination and SARS-CoV-2 variants. Across the whole study: As a participant in COV1001, the donor was in the Ad26.COV2.S trial arm.

Noted treatment: some 20 received Ad26.COV2.S at low or high dose, single or two shots; roughly 5 received placebo; per-sample allocation not given. Sampling occurred on day 63 after the first vaccine or placebo injection. Germline values: CDR1 MNHNY, CDR2 SVGAGI (reference sequence). Deletions cut 6 bases from V and 2 bases from J, with 11 bases between. There are 13 residues in the CDR3. Sequencing used immunoSEQ multiplex PCR; TCRdb keeps in-frame clones, though not all of them. Of about 320,000 clones in the sample, about 82% were seen once. The chain has TRBV6-6 and TRBJ2-7; D is possibly TRBD2 (6 bases). This clonotype was sampled from a person between 18 and 65 years old who received the Ad26.COV2.S COVID-19 vaccine or a placebo. The sequencing here drew on peripheral blood, taken in a trial of Ad26.COV2.S vaccine versus placebo. The CDR3 coding sequence is TGTGCCAGCAGATCGTCGGGGGCCTACGAGCAGTACTTC. Translated: CASRSSGAYEQYF.